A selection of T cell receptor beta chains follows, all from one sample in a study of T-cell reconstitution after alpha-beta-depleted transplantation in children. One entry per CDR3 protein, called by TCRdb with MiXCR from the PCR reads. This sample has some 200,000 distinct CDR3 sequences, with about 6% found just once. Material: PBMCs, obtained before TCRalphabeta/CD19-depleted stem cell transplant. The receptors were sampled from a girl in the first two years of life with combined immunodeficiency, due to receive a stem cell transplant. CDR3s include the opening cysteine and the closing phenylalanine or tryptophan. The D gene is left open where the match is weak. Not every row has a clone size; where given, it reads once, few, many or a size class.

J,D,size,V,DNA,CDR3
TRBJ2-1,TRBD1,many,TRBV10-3,TGTGCCATCTCGGGACAGGGGACCCATGAGCAGTTCTTC,CAISGQGTHEQFF
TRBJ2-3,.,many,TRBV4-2,TGTGCCAGCAGCCAAGATTACTTAGTGGATACGCAGTATTTT,CASSQDYLVDTQYF
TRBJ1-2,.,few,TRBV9,TGTGCCAGCAGCGTAGTAAGACAGGCTCTTACCTTC,CASSVVRQALTF
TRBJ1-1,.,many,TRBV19,TGTGCCAGTAGTATCGGGGCAGTCACTGAAGCTTTCTTT,CASSIGAVTEAFF
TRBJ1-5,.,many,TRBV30,TGTGCCTGGAGTGTGGATCATCGCAATCAGCCCCAGCATTTT,CAWSVDHRNQPQHF
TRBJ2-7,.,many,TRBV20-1,TGCAGTGCTAGAGGGGAAGCGAGGGGGTACGAGCAGTACTTC,CSARGEARGYEQYF
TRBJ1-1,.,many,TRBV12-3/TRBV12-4,TGTGCCAGCCGACCCGACAGCACTGAAGCTTTCTTT,CASRPDSTEAFF
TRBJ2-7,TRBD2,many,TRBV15,TGTGCCACCAGCAGAGACCAATCGCGGGGGAGAAACGAGCAGTACTTC,CATSRDQSRGRNEQYF
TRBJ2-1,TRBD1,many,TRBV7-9,TGTGCCAGCAGCTTCCCCGGGAAGGGGGCGGACAATGAGCAGTTCTTC,CASSFPGKGADNEQFF
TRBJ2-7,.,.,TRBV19,TGTGCCAGTAGTTTCAAAGGACTCCACCTCTCCTACGAGCAGTACTTC,CASSFKGLHLSYEQYF
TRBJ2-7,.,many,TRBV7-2,TGTGCCAGCAGCTTAGAAGACAGAGGCTACGAGCAGTACTTC,CASSLEDRGYEQYF
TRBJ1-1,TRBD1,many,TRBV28,TGTGCCAGCCCCAAGGACAGGTCAGTCAACACTGAAGCTTTCTTT,CASPKDRSVNTEAFF